Listed here are 3 T cell receptor beta chains from one sample, sequenced in a study of cytomegalovirus exposure and HLA in healthy donors. PCR primers comprised 60 Vbeta and 13 Jbeta primers. Sequencing was performed with immunoSEQ multiplex PCR; in TCRdb, only in-frame clones are kept and a portion is missing. The sample lists nearly 95,000 clones, under 80% seen once, with under 8% in the top ten. The sample taken for sequencing was PBMCs. Receptors originate from a woman aged 30 to 39 in good health and CMV-seronegative.

J is TRBJ2-5 and V is TRBV10-1, with D tentatively TRBD2 (6 bases). CDR1 is WNHNN and CDR2 is SYGVQD in the germline V gene (reference sequence). The CDR3 sequence is 13 residues long. With 6 bases removed from V and 5 bases from J, the gap between germline ends came to 13 bases. This chain's CDR3 is CASRAGSGETQYF. The DNA of the CDR3 is TGCGCCAGCAGGGCGGGGTCGGGGGAGACCCAGTACTTC.

The sample holds a few counts of this clone. The rearrangement uses TRBV2 and TRBJ1-1; TRBD1 matches at 7 bases. J gave up 4 bases and V 1 base, and 18 bases lay outside the gene matches. This CDR3 has 19 residues. Germline CDR1 reads SNHLY; CDR2 reads FYNNEI. CDR3 sequence (DNA): TGTGCCAGCAGTGAAGAAAGGGGGCATAGGTTCGGATGGCGCACTGAAGCTTTCTTT. Its protein product is CASSEERGHRFGWRTEAFF.

This clone has just one count. The chain combines TRBV5-5 with TRBJ2-7, with D possibly TRBD1 on 5 matching bases. Looked up from germline, CDR1 is SGHKS and CDR2 is YYEKEE (reference sequence). The CDR3 has 14 residues. The germline V and J ends were trimmed by 3 bases and 5 bases, with 15 bases remaining between them. CDR3 region: CASSSRTSMNEQYF. DNA of the CDR3: TGTGCCAGCAGCTCCCGGACATCGATGAACGAGCAGTACTTC.